Following are 18 T cell receptor beta chains from one sample sequenced in a study of blood T cell repertoires in COVID-19. Clones were sequenced by immunoSEQ multiplex PCR, and TCRdb holds only the in-frame ones, with some missing. The table includes around 430,000 clones, approximately 90% detected once. Sequenced: peripheral blood. Receptor source: a woman between 45 and 60 years old with COVID-19, enrolled during active disease.

The chain carries TRBV29-1 and TRBJ2-3, with D perhaps TRBD2 (6 bases). This CDR3 is built from 14 residues. Trimming stripped 4 bases from V and 0 bases from J, with 11 bases between. The germline gives CDR1 SQVTM, CDR2 ANQGSEA. This CDR3 is CSVGGESSTDTQYF. The CDR3 DNA sequence: TGCAGCGTTGGGGGGGAATCTAGCACAGATACGCAGTATTTT.

The gene calls are TRBV6-5 and TRBJ1-5; no firm D call. The ends were cut back, 7 bases at V and 6 bases at J, with 10 bases in the middle. Germline values: CDR1 MNHEY, CDR2 SVGAGI. The CDR3 is made up of 12 amino acids. CDR3 amino acids: CASMREFQPQHF. The CDR3 nucleotides are TGTGCCAGCATGCGGGAGTTTCAGCCCCAGCATTTT.

The rearrangement links TRBV10-2 to TRBJ1-2, with TRBD1 as a possible D gene (5 bases). Germline CDR1 WSHSY, CDR2 SAAADI. This CDR3 has 15 residues. With 2 bases removed from V and 3 bases from J, the gap between germline ends came to 13 bases. In DNA, the CDR3 is TGCGCCAGCAGTGAGAGCCAGGGTTTGTACTATGGCTACACCTTC. Translated, it gives CASSESQGLYYGYTF.

This chain connects TRBV5-1 to TRBJ2-7; 10 bases map to TRBD2. V lost 3 bases to trimming and J lost 6 bases; unmatched junction nucleotides: 6. There are 14 residues in the CDR3. CDR1 is SGHRS and CDR2 is YFSETQ in the germline V gene. DNA of the CDR3: TGCGCCAGCAGCTCGGGACTAGCGATGAGCGAGCAGTACTTC. This sequence encodes CASSSGLAMSEQYF. Looking up the rest from reference TRBV5-1 and TRBJ2-7 gives the full variable domain: KAGVTQTPRYLIKTRGQQVTLSCSPISGHRSVSWYQQTPGQGLQFLFEYFSETQRNKGNFPGRFSGRQFSNSRSEMNVSTLELGDSALYLCASSSGLAMSEQYFGPGTRLTVT.

The chain is built from TRBV6-5 and TRBJ1-1, with a possible D match to TRBD1 (5 bases). CDR1 is MNHEY and CDR2 is SVGAGI in the germline V gene. The CDR3 covers 16 residues. Trimming removed 0 bases at V and 2 bases at J, with 13 bases between. The CDR3 nucleotides are TGTGCCAGCAGTTACTCGTGCAGTTGGGGCAACACTGAAGCTTTCTTT. It codes for CASSYSCSWGNTEAFF.

Comments on this clone: Other DNA sequences of this sample code for an identical CDR3. CDR3 DNA sequence: TGTGCCTGGACCACAGGGAGCAACACTGAAGCTTTCTTT. This sequence encodes CAWTTGSNTEAFF. This chain connects TRBV30 to TRBJ1-1, with D maybe TRBD1 (6 bases). The ends were cut back, 4 bases at V and 2 bases at J, with 11 bases in the middle. The CDR3 has 13 residues. The germline CDR1 and CDR2 sequences are GTSNPN and SVGIG (reference sequence).

The rearrangement joins TRBV6-1 to TRBJ2-2; TRBD2 matches 11 bases. The V gene's germline CDR1 is MNHNS and CDR2 SASEGT. CDR3 length equals 17 residues. V was pared by 4 bases and J by 4 bases, with 8 bases of the junction left unmatched. CDR3 loop: CASSVRLAGGPTGELFF. For the CDR3, the DNA is TGTGCCAGCAGTGTTCGCCTAGCGGGGGGCCCCACCGGGGAGCTGTTTTTT.

Concerning this clone: Germline is not matched at one junction end, which may reflect a read error. The rearrangement uses TRBV30 and TRBJ2-7; tentatively, D is TRBD1 (5 bases). Per germline, CDR1 GTSNPN and CDR2 SVGIG (reference sequence). The CDR3 loop spans 13 amino acids. CDR3 in amino acids: CAWSPPDRIVSDF. In nucleotides, the CDR3 is TGTGCCTGGAGCCCGCCCGACAGAATCGTTTCCGACTTC.

The chain is built from TRBV7-2 and TRBJ1-2, with 7 bases that match TRBD1. Germline-derived CDR1 and CDR2 are SGHTA and FQGNSA. This CDR3 contains 16 residues. V was clipped by 5 bases and J by 2 bases; unmatched bases: 11. DNA for the CDR3: TGTGCCAGCAGCCTCAGACAGGGCCCCTCGAACTATGGCTACACCTTC. Its translation: CASSLRQGPSNYGYTF.

The chain links TRBV11-2 to TRBJ1-3, with D hard to call. The CDR3 has 15 residues. Germline lookup yields CDR1 SGHAT and CDR2 FQNNGV. Trimming removed 6 bases at V and 0 bases at J, with 12 bases between. The CDR3 coding sequence is TGTGCCAGCAGAAAATCTCAGGACTCTGGAAACACCATATATTTT. Protein sequence: CASRKSQDSGNTIYF.

This chain uses TRBV13 with TRBJ2-7; 7 bases align to TRBD1. The CDR3 contains 14 residues. V dropped 5 bases and J dropped 0; count of bases not matched to a gene: 4. Germline V lookup: CDR1 PRHDT, CDR2 FYEKMQ (reference sequence). CDR3 DNA sequence: TGTGCCAGCAGCCCTGACAGGGACTCCTACGAGCAGTACTTC. Protein product: CASSPDRDSYEQYF.

V usage is TRBV6-5 and J usage is TRBJ1-1, with no clear D. Germline-derived CDR1 and CDR2 are MNHEY and SVGAGI. Trimming cost V 5 bases and J 0 bases, with 7 bases left between them. The CDR3 has 13 amino acids. DNA of the CDR3: TGTGCCAGCAGTAAATATATGAACACTGAAGCTTTCTTT. Translation: CASSKYMNTEAFF.

This clone appeared a single time. The genes are TRBV3-1 (or the pseudogene TRBV3-2) and TRBJ1-2; 7 positions match TRBD1. The CDR3 contains 15 residues. Trimming removed 2 bases from V and 5 bases from J; junction bases left unmatched: 8. Germline V gives CDR1 LGHDT, CDR2 YNNKEL (reference sequence). CDR3 DNA sequence: TGTGCCAGCAGCCAACATGGGCAGGGGGGATATGGCTACACCTTC. Translation: CASSQHGQGGYGYTF.

The chain carries TRBV25-1 and TRBJ1-1; 8 bases agree with TRBD1. The CDR3 loop spans 16 amino acids. Trimming at V came to 7 bases and at J to 1 base, leaving 11 bases not matched to a gene. Germline V CDR1 and CDR2: MGHDK, SYGVNS. This CDR3 reads CASTDSGGRGNTEAFF. DNA of the CDR3: TGTGCCAGCACCGACTCAGGGGGCCGGGGGAACACTGAAGCTTTCTTT. The complete variable domain, with remaining parts taken from reference TRBV25-1 and TRBJ1-1, reads EADIYQTPRYLVIGTGKKITLECSQTMGHDKMYWYQQDPGMELHLIHYSYGVNSTEKGDLSSESTVSRIRTEHFPLTLESARPSHTSQYLCASTDSGGRGNTEAFFGQGTRLTVV.

This rearrangement joins TRBV19 to TRBJ2-7, with D possibly TRBD2 on 5 matching bases. V lost 1 base to trimming and J lost 9 bases, with 16 bases between them. The CDR3 sequence is 14 residues long. Germline V gene lookup returns CDR1 LNHDA and CDR2 SQIVND (reference sequence). The CDR3 nucleotides are TGTGCCAGTAGTATAGGCGGGTCCAGCCTGGGGCAGTACTTC. Residues: CASSIGGSSLGQYF. Full variable domain (outside the CDR3, taken from reference TRBV19 and TRBJ2-7): DGGITQSPKYLFRKEGQNVTLSCEQNLNHDAMYWYRQDPGQGLRLIYYSQIVNDFQKGDIAEGYSVSREKKESFPLTVTSAQKNPTAFYLCASSIGGSSLGQYFGPGTRLTVT.

As DNA, the CDR3 is TGTGCCAGCGGATCACCGGACAGGGGACCCACCGGGGAGCTGTTTTTT. Its translation: CASGSPDRGPTGELFF. The V gene is TRBV13, the J gene TRBJ2-2, with TRBD1 matching over 9 bases. Germline CDR1 and CDR2: PRHDT and FYEKMQ (reference sequence). Trimming cost V 8 bases and J 4 bases; bases outside gene matches: 11. The CDR3 covers 16 residues.

J is TRBJ2-7 and V is TRBV3-1 (or the pseudogene TRBV3-2); D is unclear. The CDR3 spans 13 residues. V was trimmed by 8 bases and J by 0 bases, leaving 11 bases between them. Germline V gene data show CDR1 as LGHDT and CDR2 as YNNKEL (reference sequence). CDR3 nucleotides: TGTGCCAGCCGCCTAGTTGGCTCCTACGAGCAGTACTTC. This codes for CASRLVGSYEQYF.

The rearrangement joins TRBV4-1 to TRBJ1-1; 10 positions agree with TRBD1. There are 14 residues in the CDR3. Germline assignment: CDR1 MGHRA and CDR2 YSYEKL. V shed 4 bases and J 5 bases; nucleotides not matched to a gene: 4. CDR3 loop: CASSLGQGVTEAFF. CDR3 DNA sequence: TGCGCCAGCAGCCTTGGACAGGGGGTGACTGAAGCTTTCTTT.